This T cell receptor beta chain is drawn from a study of identical twins (dated by TCRdb to the mid-2010s). About the full investigation: To test whether fetal clonotypes persist, this study deep-sequenced TCR alpha and beta repertoires from monozygotic twins, from unrelated adults of various ages, and from cord blood. To rule out contamination, replicate twin experiments were performed at different times with different library preparation protocols. Summary of the overall study and its limitations: In beta out-of-frame sequences, excess twin sharing was weaker, because having fewer shared sequences lowered the signal-to-noise ratio. Abundant cord blood beta clonotypes had fewer insertions, young adult naive repertoires showed a similar but weaker trend, and memory repertoires showed no such trend. Because the same donors could not be followed over many years, conclusions were based on cross-sectional statistical analysis. Zero-insertion analyses could be partly confounded by invariant T cells such as MAIT and iNKT, although diverse VJ usage argued against such confounding for most clonotypes. Out-of-frame TCR alpha sequences shared between twins showed an excess of low generation-probability sequences compared with coincidental sharing between unrelated individuals. In monozygotic twins, recombination models systematically underestimated out-of-frame TCR alpha sharing, but the models matched the sharing seen between unrelated individuals.

The method behind the library was 5' RACE. Reads for this sample came from an Illumina HiSeq 2000. A universal primer binding site was added through template switching, and the final cDNA carried a unique molecular identifier so that TCR cDNA molecules could be counted accurately. Specific primers in the conserved constant-segment region were used to synthesize first-strand cDNA for the TCR alpha and beta chains. Each cDNA library was double barcoded, with a SMART-Mk sample barcode plus Illumina barcodes, to control for contamination. Two successive PCR steps introduced TruSeq adapter sequences along with Illumina sample barcodes. The Illumina HiSeq platform was used with custom primers to sequence TCR alpha and beta cDNA libraries. The paper's data handling went like this. MiGEC was used to process raw reads and extract unique molecular identifiers, and MiXCR was used to find CDR3 positions. Recombination models were inferred per individual with the repgenHMM and IGoR tools using an EM algorithm. Shared clonotypes were analyzed with the tcR package in R, and sharing was normalized by the product of cloneset sizes. To study raw recombination free of thymic and clonal selection effects, out-of-frame nonproductive sequences were analyzed. TCRdb trimmed the raw reads at Q25, called clones with MiXCR and kept productive beta chains. When rows share a CDR3 protein, they turn into one entry using the most common DNA and genes. The V and J calls reflect TCRdb's pipeline rather than the authors' work. For this sample the table gives approximately 620,000 distinct CDR3 sequences, of which over 8.5% were detected only once. 0.98% of the sample lies in the top ten.

Every donor in the study was a healthy Caucasian. Three pairs of female monozygotic twins, all aged 18 to 29 years, made up the twin cohort. The RNA used for TCR libraries was isolated from peripheral blood mononuclear cells. Concerning this clonotype itself: The target of this receptor is not known. The input lacks base qualities; no much larger clone sits a single base away.

The germline V gene encodes CDR1 MNHEY and CDR2 SMNVEV (reference sequence). A distance of 13 bases separates the germline ends of V and J, which lose 2 bases and 2 bases respectively. The CDR3 starts with the cysteine, ends with the phenylalanine, and has 16 residues. Of the read, only the CDR3 DNA is kept; its 48 bases are in frame from base 1. These data are also associated with another study on yellow fever vaccine responses in identical twins. From that second study: According to the authors, the vaccine-induced T cell response in identical twins seemed to be partly convergent and partly specific to each individual. In the study, vaccine-responding T cell clones were precisely tracked in identical twins.

Sequenced material: PBMCs. The chain is assembled from TRBV27 and TRBJ2-1; the D gene lacks a confident call. The receptor's source is a woman younger than 35 in good health. The CDR3 protein: CASSLISLTPYNEQFF. In nucleotide form, the sequence is TGTGCCAGCAGTTTAATCTCACTCACCCCCTACAATGAGCAGTTCTTC.